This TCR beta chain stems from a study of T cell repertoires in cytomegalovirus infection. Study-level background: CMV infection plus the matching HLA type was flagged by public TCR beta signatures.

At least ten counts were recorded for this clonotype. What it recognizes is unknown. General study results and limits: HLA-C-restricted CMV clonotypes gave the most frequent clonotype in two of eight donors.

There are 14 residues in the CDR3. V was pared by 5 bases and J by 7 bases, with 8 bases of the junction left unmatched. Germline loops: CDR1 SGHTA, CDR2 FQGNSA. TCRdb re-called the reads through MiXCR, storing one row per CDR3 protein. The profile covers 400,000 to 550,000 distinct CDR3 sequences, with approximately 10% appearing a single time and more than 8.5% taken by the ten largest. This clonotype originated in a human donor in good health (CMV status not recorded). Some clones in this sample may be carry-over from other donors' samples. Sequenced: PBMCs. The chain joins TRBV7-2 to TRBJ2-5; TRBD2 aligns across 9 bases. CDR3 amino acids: CASSRLAEPGTQYF. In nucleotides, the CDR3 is TGTGCCAGCAGCCGACTAGCGGAGCCCGGGACCCAGTACTTC.